This T cell receptor (beta chain) was captured in a study of technical replicates of blood from several donors. This clone has only one observation. V shed 1 base and J shed 1 base, with 10 bases lying between them. The CDR3 spans 15 residues. Germline V gene lookup returns CDR1 LNHDA and CDR2 SQIVND (reference sequence). Repertoires were generated with immunoSEQ multiplex PCR, while TCRdb's copy carries only in-frame clones and drops some. This sample has over 75,000 clones, with approximately 97% found just once. Sequences were obtained from T cells isolated from PBMCs. The clonotype comes from a human donor in good health. This chain joins TRBV19 and TRBJ1-2; D unclear. CDR3 loop: CASSIALSHNYGYTF. Here the CDR3 DNA reads TGTGCCAGTAGTATAGCCCTGTCACATAACTATGGCTACACCTTC.